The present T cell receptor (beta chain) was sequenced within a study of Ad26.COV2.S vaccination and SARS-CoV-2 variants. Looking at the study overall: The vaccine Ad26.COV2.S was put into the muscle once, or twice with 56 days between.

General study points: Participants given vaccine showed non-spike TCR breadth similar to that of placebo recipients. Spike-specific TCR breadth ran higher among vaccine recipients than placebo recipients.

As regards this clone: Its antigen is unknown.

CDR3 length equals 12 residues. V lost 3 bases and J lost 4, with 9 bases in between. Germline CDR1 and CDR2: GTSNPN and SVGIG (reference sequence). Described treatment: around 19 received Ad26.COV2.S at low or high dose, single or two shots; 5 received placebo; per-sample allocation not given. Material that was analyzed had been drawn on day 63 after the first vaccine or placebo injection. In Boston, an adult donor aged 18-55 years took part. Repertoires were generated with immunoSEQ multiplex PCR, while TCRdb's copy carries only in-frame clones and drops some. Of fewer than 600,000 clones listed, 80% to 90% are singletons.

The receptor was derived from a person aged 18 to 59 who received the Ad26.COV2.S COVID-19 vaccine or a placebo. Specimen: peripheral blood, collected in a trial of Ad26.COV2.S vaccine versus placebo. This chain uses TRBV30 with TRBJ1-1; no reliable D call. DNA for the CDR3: TGTGCCTGGAGAGGTTACCGCACTGAAGCTTTCTTT. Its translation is CAWRGYRTEAFF.